This T cell receptor beta chain comes out of a study of shared clonotypes between healthy human individuals. CDR1 is MNHNS, CDR2 SASEGT, per germline. This CDR3 has 12 amino acids. Trimming pared 6 bases from V and 0 bases from J, leaving 3 bases between. Repertoires were generated with immunoSEQ multiplex PCR, while TCRdb's copy carries only in-frame clones and drops some. The table shows 2 million to 3 million clones, with over 85% occurring only once. Notes on this clone: In the same sample, other DNA sequences code for this CDR3.

The sample comprised naive CD4+ T cells from PBMCs. Stated subset: CD45RA+ positively selected. This chain connects TRBV6-1 to TRBJ1-5, with no clear D. This receptor was taken from a man aged 18 to 29 in good health. Some clones in this sample may be carry-over from other donors' samples. The CDR3 reads CASSLSNQPQHF. The CDR3 DNA reads TGTGCCAGCAGCCTTAGCAATCAGCCCCAGCATTTT.